The 21 T cell receptor beta chains below were found in one sample sequenced in a study of OX40 agonist ivuxolimab in advanced cancers. Data came from immunoSEQ multiplex PCR; TCRdb stores just in-frame clones and leaves some out. The repertoire holds around 19,000 clones, roughly 84% seen once, with roughly 25% in the top ten. This sample comprised CD4+ or CD8+ T cells sorted from blood, obtained in a trial of the OX40 agonist ivuxolimab. These receptors all stem from an adult with an advanced solid tumor such as melanoma, head and neck, liver or kidney cancer.

The chain has TRBV27 and TRBJ2-1; 7 bases match TRBD1. Trimming removed 3 bases from V and 4 bases from J; junction bases left unmatched: 3. This CDR3 is built from 14 residues. CDR1 MNHEY and CDR2 SMNVEV come from the germline V gene (reference sequence). The CDR3 nucleotides are TGTGCCAGCAGTTTTCCAGGGGGATACAATGAGCAGTTCTTC. This codes for CASSFPGGYNEQFF.

This clone has more than one count but fewer than ten. The J gene is TRBJ1-1, the V gene TRBV7-6; D unclear. The CDR3 spans 12 residues. Germline CDR1 reads SGHVS; CDR2 reads FNYEAQ. Trimming shortened V by 2 bases and J by 7 bases, and 8 bases separated the two germline ends. For the CDR3, the DNA is TGTGCCAGCAGCTTAAATTTCCTTGAAGCTTTCTTT. This codes for CASSLNFLEAFF.

The rearrangement links TRBV10-3 to TRBJ2-3; 7 nucleotides agree with TRBD2. The CDR3 runs 15 residues. The germline CDR1 and CDR2 sequences are ENHRY and SYGVKD. The V gene end was trimmed by 10 bases and the J gene end by 1 base; junction bases not matched to a gene: 11. DNA for the CDR3: TGTGCCACCTCCCCTGTAGCGGGCGGCACAGATACGCAGTATTTT. Protein product: CATSPVAGGTDTQYF.

V and J are TRBV14 and TRBJ2-7; TRBD2 is a possible D gene (6 bases). Germline CDR1 reads SGHDN; CDR2 reads FVKESK. Trimming removed 3 bases from V and 4 bases from J, with 10 bases in between. CDR3 size: 13 residues. The CDR3 reads CASSQRGGYEQYF. The CDR3 bases are TGTGCCAGCAGCCAGCGGGGCGGGTACGAGCAGTACTTC.

The chain uses TRBV27 and TRBJ1-2; D gene unclear. CDR3 size: 17 residues. The V gene's germline CDR1 is MNHEY and CDR2 SMNVEV (reference sequence). V dropped 2 bases and J dropped 6 bases, with 22 bases sitting between them. The CDR3 region has the DNA TGTGCCAGCAGTTTAATCTCTGGTCATTCTCTAGAGGATGGCTACACCTTC. Residues: CASSLISGHSLEDGYTF.

This chain connects TRBV28 to TRBJ1-3, with unresolved D. V lost 6 bases, J lost 8 bases, and 11 bases lay in between. Germline values: CDR1 MDHEN, CDR2 SYDVKM. The CDR3 extends over 12 amino acids. CDR3 in DNA: TGTGCCAGCAGCCATCTGGAGGACACCATATATTTT. Amino acids: CASSHLEDTIYF.

The chain is built from TRBV11-2 and TRBJ2-7, with no clear D. Germline CDR1 is SGHAT and CDR2 is FQNNGV. The V end lost 5 bases, the J end lost 3 bases, and 23 bases lay between the germline ends. The CDR3 has 17 amino acids. CDR3 sequence (DNA): TGTGCCAGCAGCACCCCACTGTCGGGCCCACCTTTCTACGAGCAGTACTTC. Translation: CASSTPLSGPPFYEQYF.

The V gene is TRBV15, the J gene TRBJ2-5; D unclear. The last part of the DNA fits TRBJ2-7 better; the J call may be wrong. There are 14 residues in the CDR3. CDR1 is LNHNV and CDR2 is YYDKDF in the germline V gene (reference sequence). The CDR3 region is CATSRVSASYEQYF. In DNA, the CDR3 is TGTGCCACCAGCAGAGTTTCGGCGAGCTACGAGCAGTACTTC.

The chain carries TRBV19 and TRBJ1-5; 11 nucleotides line up with TRBD1. This CDR3 has 17 residues. CDR1 is LNHDA and CDR2 is SQIVND in the germline V gene (reference sequence). With 3 bases clipped from V and 0 bases from J, the junction kept 4 bases outside the gene matches. DNA for the CDR3: TGTGCCAGTAGTATCGGACAGGGGGCGAATAGCAATCAGCCCCAGCATTTT. Protein product: CASSIGQGANSNQPQHF.

The V call is TRBV27, the J call TRBJ2-1; D is uncertain. The germline V gene has CDR1 MNHEY and CDR2 SMNVEV (reference sequence). V lost 2 bases and J 10 bases, leaving 9 bases between the germline ends. The CDR3 covers 12 residues. In nucleotides, the CDR3 is TGTGCCAGCAGTTTAAAGGATAAAGAGCAGTTCTTC. Translating gives CASSLKDKEQFF.

The chain couples TRBV27 to TRBJ2-7, with a weak D call TRBD1 (6 bases). CDR1 and CDR2 (germline): MNHEY, SMNVEV (reference sequence). The CDR3 runs to 15 residues. Trimming took 5 bases from V and 2 from J, leaving 16 bases between them. The CDR3: CASSLFDTGPYEQYF. The CDR3 region has the DNA TGTGCCAGCAGTCTTTTCGACACAGGGCCCTACGAGCAGTACTTC.

The chain has TRBV7-9 and TRBJ1-5; the D is unclear. CDR3 length: 14 residues. Germline CDR1 reads SEHNR; CDR2 reads FQNEAQ (reference sequence). The ends were cut back, 7 bases at V and 6 bases at J, with 16 bases in the middle. Written as DNA, the CDR3 is TGTGCCAGCACCCCTGCCGGGCCGGGTCAGCCCCAGCATTTT. The encoded protein is CASTPAGPGQPQHF.

J is TRBJ2-1 and V is TRBV11-2; weak D call: TRBD2 (6 bases). The germline CDR1 and CDR2 sequences are SGHAT and FQNNGV. The CDR3 spans 14 residues. The ends were cut back, 3 bases at V and 0 bases at J, with 6 bases in the middle. The CDR3 region is CASSFGGSYNEQFF. The CDR3 DNA reads as TGTGCCAGCAGCTTCGGGGGCTCCTACAATGAGCAGTTCTTC.

This sequence joins TRBV4-1 and TRBJ2-1; D is possibly TRBD1 (5 bases). V was trimmed by 3 bases and J by 4 bases, leaving 7 bases between them. Germline V lookup: CDR1 MGHRA, CDR2 YSYEKL. The CDR3 is 13 residues long. CDR3 nucleotide sequence: TGCGCCAGCAGCCAGACAGAATACAATGAGCAGTTCTTC. Amino acids: CASSQTEYNEQFF.

This chain joins TRBV29-1 and TRBJ1-2, with TRBD1 as a possible D gene (6 bases). V was shortened by 5 bases and J by 5 bases, with 21 bases between the two germline ends. Germline loops: CDR1 SQVTM, CDR2 ANQGSEA. This CDR3 comprises 15 residues. The DNA for the CDR3 is TGCAGCGTTCCAACCGCGGGGGGCGCTTGGTATGGCTACACCTTC. Translation: CSVPTAGGAWYGYTF.

This clone was detected a few times. The CDR3 loop reads CSVEIPGQDYEQYF. The DNA for the CDR3 is TGCAGCGTTGAGATCCCGGGACAGGATTACGAGCAGTACTTC. J is TRBJ2-7 and V is TRBV29-1, with TRBD1 matching 8 bases. The CDR3 has 14 residues. J gave up 4 bases and V 3 bases, and 8 bases lay outside the gene matches. CDR1 SQVTM and CDR2 ANQGSEA come from the germline V gene.

The CDR3 nucleotides are TGTGCCAGCAGCTCCCTCCAACGGATTCAGTACTTC. Amino acids: CASSSLQRIQYF. The chain joins TRBV5-6 to TRBJ2-4; D remains ambiguous. V lost 3 bases, J lost 10 bases, and 11 bases lay in between. Germline V gives CDR1 SGHDT, CDR2 YYEEEE. The CDR3 totals 12 residues.

The V and J genes are TRBV5-1 and TRBJ1-2; 9 positions match TRBD1. J was trimmed by 8 bases and V by 8 bases; bases with no gene match: 7. This CDR3 comprises 12 residues. Germline V CDR1 and CDR2: SGHRS, YFSETQ. The CDR3 bases are TGCGCCAGTGCACAGGGGGCCGACGGCTACACCTTC. Protein: CASAQGADGYTF. The complete variable domain, with remaining parts taken from reference TRBV5-1 and TRBJ1-2, reads KAGVTQTPRYLIKTRGQQVTLSCSPISGHRSVSWYQQTPGQGLQFLFEYFSETQRNKGNFPGRFSGRQFSNSRSEMNVSTLELGDSALYLCASAQGADGYTFGSGTRLTVV.

The chain employs TRBV12-5 and TRBJ2-3; maybe TRBD1 (5 bases). V lost 5 bases and J 6 bases, leaving 12 bases between the germline ends. CDR3 length equals 13 residues. The germline V gene encodes CDR1 LGHNT and CDR2 FRNRAP. The CDR3 DNA sequence: TGTGCTAGTGGTCCCCAGGCAGGGGATACGCAGTATTTT. Translated: CASGPQAGDTQYF.

The chain is built from TRBV27 and TRBJ1-6; D gene uncertain. CDR1 and CDR2 from the germline V gene are MNHEY and SMNVEV (reference sequence). V was trimmed by 2 bases and J by 10 bases, leaving 15 bases between them. This CDR3 is built from 15 residues. CDR3 DNA sequence: TGTGCCAGCAGTTTAAGGCTGGGTGGTAAATCACCCCTCCACTTT. Its translation: CASSLRLGGKSPLHF.

V gene TRBV5-1 combines with J gene TRBJ2-7; TRBD2 aligns across 8 bases. The CDR3 contains 14 residues. V lost 4 bases and J lost 4; bases outside the gene matches: 7. CDR1 is SGHRS and CDR2 is YFSETQ in the germline V gene. CDR3 amino acids: CASSPTGGRYEQYF. CDR3 DNA sequence: TGCGCCAGCAGCCCAACGGGGGGGCGGTACGAGCAGTACTTC.